Detailed here is one TCR beta chain. Its matching antigen is unknown. The sample belongs to a study of cytomegalovirus exposure and HLA in healthy donors. Study at large: Approximately 180 million T cells yielded roughly 120 million unique TCR beta sequences, as an earlier analysis found.

This CDR3 contains 13 residues. In germline, CDR1 is ENHRY, CDR2 SYGVKD. V shed 10 bases, J shed 0 bases, and the junction held 4 bases outside the gene matches. PCR employed 60 Vbeta and 13 Jbeta primers. Assay used: immunoSEQ multiplex PCR; TCRdb lists only in-frame clones, some missing. The data hold roughly 120,000 clones, with around 77% observed a single time. Study-wide results and limits: Among immune exposure information, only CMV serostatus was available.

This sequence was found in a human donor in good health. V usage is TRBV10-3 and J usage is TRBJ2-3, with 7 nucleotides matching TRBD1. The sample taken for sequencing was PBMCs. The CDR3 sequence is CATTDRSTDTQYF. The CDR3 nucleotides are TGTGCCACCACGGACAGGAGCACAGATACGCAGTATTTT.